This passage covers 21 T cell receptor beta chains from one sample sequenced in a study of cytomegalovirus exposure and HLA in healthy donors. Produced via immunoSEQ multiplex PCR; TCRdb's table is partial and in-frame only. This table has 150,000 to 200,000 clones, around nine tenths appearing once. Input material: PBMCs. Receptors originate from a woman aged 25-40 years in good health and CMV-seronegative.

This rearrangement joins TRBV7-9 to TRBJ2-3, with D maybe TRBD1 (6 bases). The CDR3 sequence is 15 residues long. The V gene's germline CDR1 is SEHNR and CDR2 FQNEAQ (reference sequence). Deletions cut 5 bases from V and 3 bases from J, with 15 bases between. As DNA, the CDR3 is TGTGCCAGCAGCGGACAGAGAACTACAACAGATACGCAGTATTTT. It specifies CASSGQRTTTDTQYF. Variable domain in full (rest from reference TRBV7-9 and TRBJ2-3): DTGVSQNPRHKITKRGQNVTFRCDPISEHNRLYWYRQTLGQGPEFLTYFQNEAQLEKSRLLSDRFSAERPKGSFSTLEIQRTEQGDSAMYLCASSGQRTTTDTQYFGPGTRLTVL.

The genes are TRBV19 and TRBJ1-5; tentatively, D is TRBD1 (5 bases). V was cut by 1 base and J by 0 bases, with 10 bases left in between. Per the germline V gene, CDR1 is LNHDA and CDR2 is SQIVND (reference sequence). This CDR3 contains 16 residues. Here the CDR3 reads CASSIVLGGSNQPQHF. CDR3 DNA: TGTGCCAGTAGTATAGTTTTGGGGGGTAGCAATCAGCCCCAGCATTTT.

The genes are TRBV5-1 and TRBJ2-1, with 8 bases matching TRBD2. CDR3 length: 16 residues. The ends lost 0 bases at V and 2 bases at J; junction bases unmatched: 4. Germline CDR1 and CDR2: SGHRS and YFSETQ. CDR3 bases: TGCGCCAGCAGCTTGGCTCTCGGGGGGGCCTACAATGAGCAGTTCTTC. Amino acid sequence: CASSLALGGAYNEQFF.

The V and J genes are TRBV6-1 and TRBJ1-2; 8 positions match TRBD1. The CDR3 is 13 residues long. V shed 7 bases, J shed 6 bases, and the junction held 7 bases outside the gene matches. The germline CDR1 and CDR2 sequences are MNHNS and SASEGT. CDR3 DNA sequence: TGTGCCAGCATAAGTAGCAGGGGGCATGGCTACACCTTC. As protein: CASISSRGHGYTF.

The V and J genes are TRBV30 and TRBJ2-2, with 11 bases identical to TRBD1. The CDR3 loop spans 15 amino acids. The trim removed 2 bases at V and 6 bases at J, leaving 5 bases unmatched. Germline CDR1 and CDR2: GTSNPN and SVGIG (reference sequence). CDR3 protein: CAWSWTGGAPGELFF. In DNA, the CDR3 is TGTGCCTGGAGTTGGACAGGGGGCGCTCCCGGGGAGCTGTTTTTT.

J is TRBJ2-1 and V is TRBV4-3; 9 bases fit TRBD2. J was trimmed by 8 bases and V by 5 bases; bases with no gene match: 7. Looked up from germline, CDR1 is LGHNA and CDR2 is YSLEER. There are 14 residues in the CDR3. CDR3 sequence (DNA): TGCGCCAGCAGCATGCTAGCGGGGAGGGATGAGCAGTTCTTC. Amino acid sequence: CASSMLAGRDEQFF.

This chain uses TRBV4-1 with TRBJ1-5, with TRBD1 matching over 7 bases. CDR3 length: 15 amino acids. Germline V CDR1 and CDR2: MGHRA, YSYEKL. Trimming took 5 bases from V and 4 from J; bases not matched to a gene: 8. CDR3 bases: TGCGCCAGCAGCAACCCCCGACAGGGTAATCAGCCCCAGCATTTT. It is translated as CASSNPRQGNQPQHF.

J is TRBJ2-3 and V is TRBV4-1, with D unclear. V gave up 1 base and J gave up 2 bases, with 10 bases separating them. CDR3 length: 15 residues. Germline CDR1 MGHRA, CDR2 YSYEKL. This CDR3 is CASSQGQKSTDTQYF. The CDR3 DNA reads TGCGCCAGCAGCCAAGGGCAGAAATCCACAGATACGCAGTATTTT.

This chain connects TRBV21-1 to TRBJ2-6; the table's D call TRBD1 went unverified against the DNA. TRBV21-1 is deemed a pseudogene. CDR3 length: 18 residues. In DNA, the CDR3 is TGTGCCAGCAGAAAAGACCGGGACAGGGGGTCTGGGGCCAACGTCCTGACTTTC. Its protein product is CASRKDRDRGSGANVLTF.

This chain links TRBV19 with TRBJ1-5; 7 bases align to TRBD1. Germline CDR1 and CDR2: LNHDA and SQIVND (reference sequence). The CDR3 has 16 residues. After removal of 4 bases from V and 1 base from J, the junction contained 7 bases not matched to a gene. CDR3 sequence (DNA): TGTGCCAGTAGTACAAACAGGGGTACGAGCAATCAGCCCCAGCATTTT. It yields the protein CASSTNRGTSNQPQHF.

This clone was seen once. The junction and the germline gene differ at one end; a read error may be behind it. The chain has TRBV7-7 and TRBJ2-1; the D is unclear. The CDR3 is 13 residues long. Germline V gene lookup returns CDR1 SSHAT and CDR2 FNYEAQ (reference sequence). Here the CDR3 reads CASSLSHNNEQFF. Written as DNA, the CDR3 is TGTGCTAGCAGCTTATCTCACAACAATGAGCAGTTCTTC.

The chain combines TRBV7-8 with TRBJ2-7; TRBD2 might be the D (6 bases). Germline V CDR1 and CDR2: SGHVS, FQNEAQ. The V end was cut by 5 bases, the J end by 0 bases, with 11 bases between. This CDR3 region has 14 residues. The CDR3 region is CASSRRDLSYEQYF. In DNA form, the CDR3 reads TGTGCCAGCAGCAGGCGGGACCTCTCCTACGAGCAGTACTTC.

Notes on this clone: Other DNA sequences within the sample encode an identical CDR3. The rearrangement links TRBV7-9 to TRBJ2-1; 7 nucleotides agree with TRBD1. V trimming: 3 bases; J trimming: 7 bases; junction bases outside the gene matches: 9. Germline V gene lookup returns CDR1 SEHNR and CDR2 FQNEAQ (reference sequence). This CDR3 is 15 amino acids long. CDR3 sequence reads: CASSFLAGGSNEQFF. The DNA of the CDR3 is TGTGCCAGCAGCTTCCTGGCAGGGGGAAGTAATGAGCAGTTCTTC.

The gene calls are TRBV4-1 and TRBJ2-2; D is undetermined. The CDR3 spans 14 residues. V was shortened by 8 bases and J by 2 bases, with 12 bases between the two germline ends. Germline CDR1 reads MGHRA; CDR2 reads YSYEKL. CDR3 region: CASGSSVNTGELFF. The CDR3 DNA sequence: TGCGCCAGCGGATCCAGCGTTAACACCGGGGAGCTGTTTTTT.

The chain recombines TRBV29-1 with TRBJ2-2, with D maybe TRBD2 (5 bases). Trimming removed 4 bases at V and 3 bases at J, with 6 bases between. Per the germline V gene, CDR1 is SQVTM and CDR2 is ANQGSEA. CDR3 size: 12 residues. CDR3 region: CSVARDTGELFF. The CDR3 nucleotides are TGCAGCGTTGCGAGGGACACCGGGGAGCTGTTTTTT.

The gene calls are TRBV29-1 and TRBJ1-2, with 8 bases identical to TRBD1. The V gene end was trimmed by 7 bases and the J gene end by 11 bases; junction bases not matched to a gene: 12. CDR1 and CDR2 from the germline V gene are SQVTM and ANQGSEA. CDR3 length: 12 amino acids. DNA for the CDR3: TGCAGCGGCACGGACAGGGAAGGTCTATACACCTTC. The encoded protein is CSGTDREGLYTF.

The V and J genes are TRBV6-5 and TRBJ2-7, with 10 bases aligning to TRBD1. V lost 4 bases, J lost 3 bases, and 6 bases stayed unmatched. The CDR3 has 15 residues. Germline values: CDR1 MNHEY, CDR2 SVGAGI. DNA of the CDR3: TGTGCCAGCAGTTGGGTGGGGACAGGGGACTACGAGCAGTACTTC. It translates to CASSWVGTGDYEQYF.

A few counts support this clone. The chain carries TRBV7-9 and TRBJ1-6; D unresolved. V lost 3 bases to trimming and J lost 0 bases, with 6 bases between them. The germline V gene encodes CDR1 SEHNR and CDR2 FQNEAQ (reference sequence). There are 15 residues in the CDR3. CDR3 in amino acids: CASSFGSSYNSPLHF. The CDR3 DNA reads as TGTGCCAGCAGCTTTGGGAGCTCCTATAATTCACCCCTCCACTTT.

This clone was observed once. Germline is not matched at one junction end, which may reflect a read error. V gene TRBV2 combines with J gene TRBJ1-6, with 9 positions matching TRBD1. CDR1 is SNHLY and CDR2 is FYNNEI in the germline V gene. This CDR3 has 14 residues. In DNA, the CDR3 is TGTGCCAGCAGGGAAGACAGGGGGGGATCACCCCTCCACTTT. It translates to CASREDRGGSPLHF.

The rearrangement links TRBV6-6 to TRBJ1-5; 9 bases align to TRBD1. This CDR3 has 15 amino acids. The germline gives CDR1 MNHNY, CDR2 SVGAGI (reference sequence). V was clipped by 4 bases and J by 4 bases; unmatched bases: 5. The CDR3 nucleotides read TGTGCCAGCAGTTCGGACAGGGGAGTGAATCAGCCCCAGCATTTT. It is translated as CASSSDRGVNQPQHF.

This sequence joins TRBV2 and TRBJ2-1, with TRBD2 identical over 9 bases. CDR3 length equals 15 residues. The germline CDR1 and CDR2 sequences are SNHLY and FYNNEI. The V and J ends lost 3 bases and 5 bases, in that order; junction bases with no gene match: 5. CDR3 sequence reads: CASSDWAGGNNEQFF. The CDR3 DNA reads as TGTGCCAGCAGTGACTGGGCGGGGGGGAACAATGAGCAGTTCTTC. The entire variable domain, with the rest obtained from reference TRBV2 and TRBJ2-1, is as follows: EPEVTQTPSHQVTQMGQEVILRCVPISNHLYFYWYRQILGQKVEFLVSFYNNEISEKSEIFDDQFSVERPDGSNFTLKIRSTKLEDSAMYFCASSDWAGGNNEQFFGPGTRLTVL.